This TCR beta chain was identified in a study of T-cell reconstitution after alpha-beta-depleted transplantation in children. This clonotype was recorded many times. The library targeted TCRbeta and was prepared with unique molecular identifiers. TCRdb itself ran the PCR reads through MiXCR, one entry per CDR3 protein. This sample has about 400,000 distinct CDR3 sequences, with roughly 20% found just once. There are 18 residues in the CDR3. Sequenced material: PBMCs from the stem cell graft donor, taken from the stem cell graft. The TCR originated in a human donor who donated a stem cell graft to a child with acute myeloid leukemia. V is TRBV21-1 and J is TRBJ2-7; the table's D call of TRBD2 was not tested on the DNA. TRBV21-1 is a recognized pseudogene. The CDR3 region has the DNA TGTGCCAGCAGCAAAGGTCGACTAGCGGAGCGGGGGGCCTACGAGCAGTACTTC. This codes for CASSKGRLAERGAYEQYF.